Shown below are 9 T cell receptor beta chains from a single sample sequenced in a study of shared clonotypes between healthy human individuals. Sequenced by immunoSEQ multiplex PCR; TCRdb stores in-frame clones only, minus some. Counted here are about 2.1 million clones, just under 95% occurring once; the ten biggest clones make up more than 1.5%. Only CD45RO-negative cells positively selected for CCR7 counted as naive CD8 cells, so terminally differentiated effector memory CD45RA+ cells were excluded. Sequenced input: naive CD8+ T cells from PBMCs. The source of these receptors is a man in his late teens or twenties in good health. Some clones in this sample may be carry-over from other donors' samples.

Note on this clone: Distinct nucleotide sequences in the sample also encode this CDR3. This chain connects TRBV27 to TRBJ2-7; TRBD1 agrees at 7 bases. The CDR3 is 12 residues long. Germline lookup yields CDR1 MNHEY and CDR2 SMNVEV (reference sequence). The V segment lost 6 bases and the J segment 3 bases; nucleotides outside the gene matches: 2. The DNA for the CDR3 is TGTGCCAGCAGGGGACAGTTCTACGAGCAGTACTTC. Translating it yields CASRGQFYEQYF.

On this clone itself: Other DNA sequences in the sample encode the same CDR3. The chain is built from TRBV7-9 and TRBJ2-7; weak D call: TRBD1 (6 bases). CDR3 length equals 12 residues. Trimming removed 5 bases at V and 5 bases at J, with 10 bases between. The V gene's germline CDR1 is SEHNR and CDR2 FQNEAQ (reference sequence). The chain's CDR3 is CASSLDSDEQYF. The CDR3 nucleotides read TGTGCCAGCAGCCTGGACAGTGACGAGCAGTACTTC.

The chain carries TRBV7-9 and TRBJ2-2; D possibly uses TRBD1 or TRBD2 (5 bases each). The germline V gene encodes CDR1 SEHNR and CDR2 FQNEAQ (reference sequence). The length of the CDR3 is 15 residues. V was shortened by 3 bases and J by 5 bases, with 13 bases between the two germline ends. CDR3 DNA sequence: TGTGCCAGCAGCTTTGGTGTGGGACGGACCGGGGAGCTGTTTTTT. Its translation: CASSFGVGRTGELFF.

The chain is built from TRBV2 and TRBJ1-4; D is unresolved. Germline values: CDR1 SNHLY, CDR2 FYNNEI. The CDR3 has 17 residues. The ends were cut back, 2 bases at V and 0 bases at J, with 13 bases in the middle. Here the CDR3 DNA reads TGTGCCAGCAGTGAATTTGCGGCGGCTGCAACTAATGAAAAACTGTTTTTT. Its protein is CASSEFAAAATNEKLFF.

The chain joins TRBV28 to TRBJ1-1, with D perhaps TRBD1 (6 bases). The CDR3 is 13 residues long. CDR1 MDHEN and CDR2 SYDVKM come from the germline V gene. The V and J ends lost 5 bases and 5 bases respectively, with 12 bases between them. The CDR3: CASSPDGTTEAFF. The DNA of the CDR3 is TGTGCCAGCAGTCCGGACGGGACAACTGAAGCTTTCTTT.

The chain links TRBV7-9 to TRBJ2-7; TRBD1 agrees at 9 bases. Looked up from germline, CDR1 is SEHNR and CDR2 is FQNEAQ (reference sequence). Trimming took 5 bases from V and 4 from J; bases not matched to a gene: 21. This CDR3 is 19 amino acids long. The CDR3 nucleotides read TGTGCCAGCAGCCCTAGACAGGGGGAGCTCACTAGCGACCAATACGAGCAGTACTTC. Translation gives CASSPRQGELTSDQYEQYF.

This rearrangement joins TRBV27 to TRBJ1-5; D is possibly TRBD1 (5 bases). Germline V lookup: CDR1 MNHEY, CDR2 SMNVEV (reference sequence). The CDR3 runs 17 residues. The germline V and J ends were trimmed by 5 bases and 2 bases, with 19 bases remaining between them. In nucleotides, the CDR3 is TGTGCCAGCAGTGGTAAGCTTCAGGGCCGGGGCAATCAGCCCCAGCATTTT. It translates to CASSGKLQGRGNQPQHF.

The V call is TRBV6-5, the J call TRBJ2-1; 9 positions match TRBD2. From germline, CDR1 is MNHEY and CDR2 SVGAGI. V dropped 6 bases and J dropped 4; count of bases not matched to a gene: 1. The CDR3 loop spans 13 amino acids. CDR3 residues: CASSTSGYNEQFF. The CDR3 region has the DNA TGTGCCAGCAGCACTAGCGGGTACAATGAGCAGTTCTTC.

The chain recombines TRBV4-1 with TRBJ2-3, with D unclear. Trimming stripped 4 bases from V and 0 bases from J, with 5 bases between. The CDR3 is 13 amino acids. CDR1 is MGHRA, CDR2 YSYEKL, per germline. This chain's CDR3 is CASSLASTDTQYF. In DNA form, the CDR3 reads TGCGCCAGCAGCCTGGCAAGCACAGATACGCAGTATTTT.